This T cell receptor beta chain appears in the sequencing data of a study of blood T cell repertoires in COVID-19. Produced via immunoSEQ multiplex PCR; TCRdb's table is partial and in-frame only. Of around 470,000 clones listed, 90% are singletons. The V end lost 6 bases, the J end lost 4 bases, and 15 bases lay between the germline ends. The germline V gene has CDR1 SNHLY and CDR2 FYNNEI. This CDR3 region has 14 residues. The J gene is TRBJ1-1, the V gene TRBV2; D is perhaps TRBD1 (6 bases). The clonotype was recovered from a man between 18 and 29 years old who had recovered from COVID-19. Sequenced sample: PBMCs or T cells enriched from blood (not recorded which). The CDR3: CASRTGWGGTEAFF. In DNA form, the CDR3 reads TGTGCCAGCAGAACAGGGTGGGGGGGCACTGAAGCTTTCTTT.